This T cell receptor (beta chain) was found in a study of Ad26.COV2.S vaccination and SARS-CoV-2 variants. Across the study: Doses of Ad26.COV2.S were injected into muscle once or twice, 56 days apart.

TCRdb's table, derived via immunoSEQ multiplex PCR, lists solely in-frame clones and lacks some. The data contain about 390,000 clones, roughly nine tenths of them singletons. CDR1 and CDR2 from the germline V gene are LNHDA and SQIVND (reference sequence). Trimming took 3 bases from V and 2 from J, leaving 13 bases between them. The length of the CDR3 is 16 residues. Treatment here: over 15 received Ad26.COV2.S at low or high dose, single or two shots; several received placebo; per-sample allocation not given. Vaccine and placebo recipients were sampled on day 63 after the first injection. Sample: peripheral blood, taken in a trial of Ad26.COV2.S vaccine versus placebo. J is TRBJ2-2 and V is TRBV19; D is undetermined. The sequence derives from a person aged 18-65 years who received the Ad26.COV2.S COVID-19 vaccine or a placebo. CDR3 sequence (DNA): TGTGCCAGTAGTATTTCGACACTACCCAACACCGGGGAGCTGTTTTTT. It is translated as CASSISTLPNTGELFF.